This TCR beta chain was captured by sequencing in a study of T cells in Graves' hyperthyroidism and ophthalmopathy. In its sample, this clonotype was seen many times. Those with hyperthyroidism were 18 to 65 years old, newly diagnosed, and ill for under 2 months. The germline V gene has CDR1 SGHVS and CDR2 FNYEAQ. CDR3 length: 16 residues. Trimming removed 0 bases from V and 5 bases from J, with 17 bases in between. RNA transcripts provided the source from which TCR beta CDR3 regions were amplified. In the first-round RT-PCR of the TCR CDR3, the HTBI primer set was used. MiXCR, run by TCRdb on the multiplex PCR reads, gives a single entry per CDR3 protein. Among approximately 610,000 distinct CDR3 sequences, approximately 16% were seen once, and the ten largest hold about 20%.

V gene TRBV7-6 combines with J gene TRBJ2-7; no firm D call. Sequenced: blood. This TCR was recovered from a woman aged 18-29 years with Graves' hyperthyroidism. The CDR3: CASSLAQGPPNHEQYF. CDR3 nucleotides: TGTGCCAGCAGCTTAGCTCAAGGACCTCCGAACCACGAGCAGTACTTC.